These T cell receptor beta chains were read from a single sample in a study of CD8 T cells in Susac syndrome. TCRdb passed the immunoSEQ multiplex PCR reads through MiXCR, listing each CDR3 protein once. Of about 140,000 distinct CDR3 sequences listed, 90% to 95% were seen once; the top ten hold over 0.095%. The sequenced sample consisted of CD4+ T cells from PBMCs. These receptor sequences come from a human donor with multiple sclerosis. Both conserved end residues are part of each CDR3. A D gene is named only where the DNA matches it firmly. Clone size, where shown, is once, few, many, or a class for clones that have expanded.

v_gene: TRBV30; j_gene: TRBJ1-5; d_gene: -; abundance: -; CDR3nt: TGTGCCTGGAGTGTAGAATACAATCAGCCCCAGCATTTT; CDR3aa: CAWSVEYNQPQHF
v_gene: TRBV30; j_gene: TRBJ1-6; d_gene: -; abundance: -; CDR3nt: TGTGCCTGGGGACTTACACAGGGCACCTCACCCCTCCACTTT; CDR3aa: CAWGLTQGTSPLHF
v_gene: TRBV30; j_gene: TRBJ1-5; d_gene: -; abundance: -; CDR3nt: TGTGCCTGGAGCCGAGTTACAGGACTAAATCAGCCCCAGCATTTT; CDR3aa: CAWSRVTGLNQPQHF
v_gene: TRBV18; j_gene: TRBJ2-3; d_gene: TRBD2; abundance: -; CDR3nt: TGTGCCAGCTCACCCACTAGCGGGGGGGTCTTAAGCACAGATACGCAGTATTTT; CDR3aa: CASSPTSGGVLSTDTQYF
v_gene: TRBV20-1; j_gene: TRBJ1-1; d_gene: TRBD1; abundance: once; CDR3nt: TGCCAAGGACAGGGGGACACTGAAGCTTTCTTT; CDR3aa: CQGQGDTEAFF
v_gene: TRBV20-1; j_gene: TRBJ2-1; d_gene: -; abundance: -; CDR3nt: TGCAGTGCACACCCGGGCAATGAGCAGTTCTTC; CDR3aa: CSAHPGNEQFF
v_gene: TRBV24-1; j_gene: TRBJ2-1; d_gene: -; abundance: -; CDR3nt: TGTGCCACCAGTGAAAGACAGAGTGAGCAGTTCTTC; CDR3aa: CATSERQSEQFF
v_gene: TRBV7-3; j_gene: TRBJ1-2; d_gene: TRBD1; abundance: -; CDR3nt: TGTGCCAGCAGCCGGGGACGAACAGGGGATGGCTACACCTTC; CDR3aa: CASSRGRTGDGYTF
v_gene: TRBV6-2/TRBV6-3; j_gene: TRBJ2-1; d_gene: -; abundance: -; CDR3nt: TGTGCCAGCAGTTACACCCCCGGCCGGAGCTCCTACAATGAGCAGTTCTTC; CDR3aa: CASSYTPGRSSYNEQFF
v_gene: TRBV20-1; j_gene: TRBJ1-1; d_gene: -; abundance: -; CDR3nt: TGCAGTGCTAGAGATGTGGGCGAAGCTTTCTTT; CDR3aa: CSARDVGEAFF
v_gene: TRBV4-1; j_gene: TRBJ2-2; d_gene: -; abundance: -; CDR3nt: TGCGCCAGCGCTCCCGACCCGGGATATAACACCGGGGAGCTGTTTTTT; CDR3aa: CASAPDPGYNTGELFF
v_gene: TRBV27; j_gene: TRBJ2-3; d_gene: TRBD1; abundance: -; CDR3nt: TGTGCCAGCAGTTCGGACAGGGGGCCCGGAGATACGCAGTATTTT; CDR3aa: CASSSDRGPGDTQYF
v_gene: TRBV20-1; j_gene: TRBJ2-5; d_gene: TRBD2; abundance: -; CDR3nt: TGCAGTGCTAGAGACGGACTAGCCCAAGAGACCCAGTACTTC; CDR3aa: CSARDGLAQETQYF
v_gene: TRBV2; j_gene: TRBJ1-1; d_gene: -; abundance: once; CDR3nt: TGTGCCAGCACGATTGACAGTAACACTGAAGCTTTCTTT; CDR3aa: CASTIDSNTEAFF
v_gene: TRBV27; j_gene: TRBJ2-7; d_gene: -; abundance: -; CDR3nt: TGTGCCAGCAGTCCCGGTTCCCGGGAGCAGTACTTC; CDR3aa: CASSPGSREQYF
v_gene: TRBV3-1; j_gene: TRBJ2-7; d_gene: -; abundance: -; CDR3nt: TGTGCCAGCAGCCAAACGACGGACGAGCAGTACTTC; CDR3aa: CASSQTTDEQYF
v_gene: TRBV7-9; j_gene: TRBJ2-1; d_gene: -; abundance: -; CDR3nt: TGTGCCAGCAGCTTAGCAGGGAGAACGAGTTCCTACAATGAGCAGTTCTTC; CDR3aa: CASSLAGRTSSYNEQFF
v_gene: TRBV5-1; j_gene: TRBJ2-1; d_gene: TRBD2; abundance: -; CDR3nt: TGCGCCAGCAGGCACACTAGCGCCTCCTACAATGAGCAGTTCTTC; CDR3aa: CASRHTSASYNEQFF
v_gene: TRBV7-2; j_gene: TRBJ1-4; d_gene: -; abundance: -; CDR3nt: TGTGCCAGCAGCCAACAGGGCTCGTCTAATGAAAAACTGTTTTTT; CDR3aa: CASSQQGSSNEKLFF
v_gene: TRBV30; j_gene: TRBJ1-2; d_gene: -; abundance: -; CDR3nt: TGTGCCTGGAGTAGAGTCACCCCCTATGGCTACACCTTC; CDR3aa: CAWSRVTPYGYTF
v_gene: TRBV3-1; j_gene: TRBJ2-7; d_gene: TRBD1; abundance: once; CDR3nt: TGTGCCAGCAGCCAAGGGACCGACAGGGGGCGAGAGCAGTACTTC; CDR3aa: CASSQGTDRGREQYF